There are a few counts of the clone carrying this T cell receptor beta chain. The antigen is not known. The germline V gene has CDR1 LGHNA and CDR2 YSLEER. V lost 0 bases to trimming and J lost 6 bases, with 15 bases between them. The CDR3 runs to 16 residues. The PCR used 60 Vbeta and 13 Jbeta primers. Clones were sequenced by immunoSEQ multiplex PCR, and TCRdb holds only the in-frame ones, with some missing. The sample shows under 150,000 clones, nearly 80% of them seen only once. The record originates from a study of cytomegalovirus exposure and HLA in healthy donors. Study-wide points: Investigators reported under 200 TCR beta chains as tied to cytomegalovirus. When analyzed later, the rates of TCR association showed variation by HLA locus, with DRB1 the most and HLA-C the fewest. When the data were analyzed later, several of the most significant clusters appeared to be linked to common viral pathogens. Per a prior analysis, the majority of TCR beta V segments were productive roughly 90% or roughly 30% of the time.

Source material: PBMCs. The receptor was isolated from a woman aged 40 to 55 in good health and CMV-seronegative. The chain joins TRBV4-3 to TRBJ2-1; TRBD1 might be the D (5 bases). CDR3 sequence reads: CASSQDGQGSRNEQFF. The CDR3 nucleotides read TGCGCCAGCAGCCAAGATGGGCAGGGCTCCCGCAATGAGCAGTTCTTC.